This is a list of T cell receptor beta chains from one sample in a study of T-cell memory formation after mild COVID-19. MiXCR, applied by TCRdb to the 5' RACE reads, yields one record per CDR3 protein. The table has fewer than 35,000 distinct CDR3 sequences, about 16% seen once. Sequencing was carried out using PBMCs or a T cell subset sorted from them (not recorded which). The receptors shown here come from an adult who had mild COVID-19 (a few samples of this study predate the infection). Cell type and time point are not known. The CDR3 runs from the conserved cysteine through the conserved F or W.

cdr3_aa,j_call,v_call
CASSLGGRNQPQHF,TRBJ1-5,TRBV5-5
CASSLVGLSPYEQYF,TRBJ2-7,TRBV12-3/TRBV12-4
CSAPDRRNYGYTF,TRBJ1-2,TRBV20-1
CAWRTRVAEGSLRMYNEQFF,TRBJ2-1,TRBV30
CSARASGTSSYEQYF,TRBJ2-7,TRBV20-1
CASSSWGGEAFF,TRBJ1-1,TRBV12-3/TRBV12-4
CASSTGGGSTDTQYF,TRBJ2-3,TRBV11-2
CASSSWGTGVEGYTF,TRBJ1-2,TRBV27
CATLRGDGPYEQYF,TRBJ2-7,TRBV10-3
CASSPYSRFNTGELFF,TRBJ2-2,TRBV7-7
CASSWLGTSGLSEQFF,TRBJ2-1,TRBV7-2
CASSRGQGLNTGELFF,TRBJ2-2,TRBV19
CASSDILSRRDRTDTQYF,TRBJ2-3,TRBV2
CATSGQGGETQYF,TRBJ2-5,TRBV15
CASRHPQSNEKLFF,TRBJ1-4,TRBV6-1
CASSTTGKREKLFF,TRBJ1-4,TRBV12-3/TRBV12-4
CASSSGQFKTYEQYF,TRBJ2-7,TRBV5-1
CASSLGGDPYKQYF,TRBJ2-7,TRBV7-9
CAWRGAGGADTQYF,TRBJ2-3,TRBV30
CASSHPGIDTQYF,TRBJ2-3,TRBV5-1
CASSDSYEQYF,TRBJ2-7,TRBV25-1
CASSPPVGPGYGYTF,TRBJ1-2,TRBV7-9
CASSRRTSVTDTQYF,TRBJ2-3,TRBV12-3/TRBV12-4
CASSPRMDTRGETQYF,TRBJ2-5,TRBV12-3/TRBV12-4
CASSPAGAYTYNEQFF,TRBJ2-1,TRBV7-2
CASRRTGLGDTQYF,TRBJ2-3,TRBV6-5
CSVEDREFREQFF,TRBJ2-1,TRBV29-1
CASSLLGQSHGEQFF,TRBJ2-1,TRBV19
CASSMEQGKSGSCFF,TRBJ2-2,TRBV21-1
CASSQEPQGSNEQYF,TRBJ2-7,TRBV4-3
CASSQLSSTDTQYF,TRBJ2-3,TRBV5-5
CASSQGGWDEAFF,TRBJ1-1,TRBV3-1
CASSYRVASDEQFF,TRBJ2-1,TRBV6-5
CASSLGDGRNTEAFF,TRBJ1-1,TRBV5-1
CASSGPVGIQYF,TRBJ2-4,TRBV3-1
CASSFRTSGNSYEQYF,TRBJ2-7,TRBV5-4
CASSLPTVQETQYF,TRBJ2-5,TRBV5-5
CASSYLTSGANVLTF,TRBJ2-6,TRBV6-2/TRBV6-3
CASSGGGGSYNEQFF,TRBJ2-1,TRBV18
CASSAGLAGTETQYF,TRBJ2-5,TRBV18